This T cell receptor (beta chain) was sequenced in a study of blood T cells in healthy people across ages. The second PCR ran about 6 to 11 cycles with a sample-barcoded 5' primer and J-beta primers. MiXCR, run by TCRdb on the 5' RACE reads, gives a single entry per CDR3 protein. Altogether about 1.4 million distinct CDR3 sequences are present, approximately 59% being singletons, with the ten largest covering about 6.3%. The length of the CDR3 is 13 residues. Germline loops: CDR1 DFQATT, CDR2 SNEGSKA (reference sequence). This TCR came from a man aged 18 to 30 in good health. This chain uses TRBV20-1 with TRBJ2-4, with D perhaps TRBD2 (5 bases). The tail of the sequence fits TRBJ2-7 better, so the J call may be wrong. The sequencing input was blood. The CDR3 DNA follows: TGCAGTGCTGTCGGACTCGAAAACTACGAGCAGTACTTC. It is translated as CSAVGLENYEQYF.